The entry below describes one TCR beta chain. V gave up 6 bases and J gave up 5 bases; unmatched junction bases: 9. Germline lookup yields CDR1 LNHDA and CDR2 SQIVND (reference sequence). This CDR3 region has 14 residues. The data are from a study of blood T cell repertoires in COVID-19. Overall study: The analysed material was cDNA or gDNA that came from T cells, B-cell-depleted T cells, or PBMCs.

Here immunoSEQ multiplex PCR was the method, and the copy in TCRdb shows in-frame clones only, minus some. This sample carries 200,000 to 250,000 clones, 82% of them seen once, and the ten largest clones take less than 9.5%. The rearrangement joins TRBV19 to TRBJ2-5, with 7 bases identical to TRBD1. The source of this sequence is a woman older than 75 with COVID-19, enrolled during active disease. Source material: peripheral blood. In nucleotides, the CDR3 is TGTGCCAGTAGAGATCTACAGGGGCGGGAGACCCAGTACTTC. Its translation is CASRDLQGRETQYF.